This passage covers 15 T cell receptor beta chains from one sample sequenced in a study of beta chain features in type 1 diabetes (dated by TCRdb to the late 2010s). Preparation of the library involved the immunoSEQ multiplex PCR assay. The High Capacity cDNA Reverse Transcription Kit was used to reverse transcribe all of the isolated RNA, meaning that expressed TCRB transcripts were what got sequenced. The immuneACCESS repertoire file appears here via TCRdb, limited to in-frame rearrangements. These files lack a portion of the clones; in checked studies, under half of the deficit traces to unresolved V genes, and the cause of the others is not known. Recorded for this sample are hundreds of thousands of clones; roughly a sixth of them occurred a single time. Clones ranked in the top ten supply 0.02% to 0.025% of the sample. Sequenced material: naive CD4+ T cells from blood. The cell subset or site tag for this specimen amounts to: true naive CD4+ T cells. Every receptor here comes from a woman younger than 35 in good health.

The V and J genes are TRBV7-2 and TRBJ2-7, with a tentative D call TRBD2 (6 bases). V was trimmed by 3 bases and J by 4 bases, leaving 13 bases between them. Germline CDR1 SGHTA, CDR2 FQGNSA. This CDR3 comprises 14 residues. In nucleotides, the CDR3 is TGTGCCAGCAGCTTCCAGGGAGGAGGGTACGAGCAGTACTTC. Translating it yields CASSFQGGGYEQYF.

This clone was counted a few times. CDR3 loop: CASTHLTGELFF. The CDR3 DNA reads TGTGCCAGCACGCACTTAACCGGGGAGCTGTTTTTT. The chain uses TRBV28 and TRBJ2-2; D unresolved. Trimming removed 7 bases from V and 5 bases from J, with 8 bases in between. The CDR3 runs to 12 residues. CDR1 and CDR2 from the germline V gene are MDHEN and SYDVKM.

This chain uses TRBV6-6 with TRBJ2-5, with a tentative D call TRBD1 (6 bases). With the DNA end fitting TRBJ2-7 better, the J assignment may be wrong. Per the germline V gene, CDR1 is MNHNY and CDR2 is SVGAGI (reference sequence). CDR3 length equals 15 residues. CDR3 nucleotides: TGTGCCAGCTCGGACAGCCCTTTAGCACGGTACGAGCAGTACTTC. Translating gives CASSDSPLARYEQYF.

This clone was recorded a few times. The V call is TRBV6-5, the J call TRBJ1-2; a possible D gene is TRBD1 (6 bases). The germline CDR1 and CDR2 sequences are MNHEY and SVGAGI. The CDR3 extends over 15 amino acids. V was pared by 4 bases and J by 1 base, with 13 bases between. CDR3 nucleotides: TGTGCCAGCAGTTTAACGGACAGTATTAACTATGGCTACACCTTC. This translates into CASSLTDSINYGYTF.

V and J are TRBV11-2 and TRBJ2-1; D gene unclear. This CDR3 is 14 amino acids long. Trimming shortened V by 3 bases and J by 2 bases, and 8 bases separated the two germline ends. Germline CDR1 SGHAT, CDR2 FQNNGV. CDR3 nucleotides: TGTGCCAGCAGCTTCCCCGGAACCTACAATGAGCAGTTCTTC. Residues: CASSFPGTYNEQFF.

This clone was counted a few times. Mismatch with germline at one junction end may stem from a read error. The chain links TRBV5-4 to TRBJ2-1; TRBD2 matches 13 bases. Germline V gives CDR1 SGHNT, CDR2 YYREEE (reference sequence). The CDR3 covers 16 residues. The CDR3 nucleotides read TGCGCCAGCAGCCAACGACCGGGACTAGCGGGGAATGAGCAGTTCTTC. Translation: CASSQRPGLAGNEQFF.

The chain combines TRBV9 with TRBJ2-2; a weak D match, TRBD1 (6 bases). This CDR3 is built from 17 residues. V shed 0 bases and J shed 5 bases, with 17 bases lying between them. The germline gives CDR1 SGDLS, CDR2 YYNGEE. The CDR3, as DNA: TGTGCCAGCAGCGTAGTCGAAGGGGGAGAGGGAACCGGGGAGCTGTTTTTT. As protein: CASSVVEGGEGTGELFF.

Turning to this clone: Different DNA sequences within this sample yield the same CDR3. This CDR3 reads CASGTDSYEQYF. Written as DNA, the CDR3 is TGTGCCAGTGGGACAGACTCCTACGAGCAGTACTTC. V and J are TRBV2 and TRBJ2-7; 7 bases agree with TRBD1. V gave up 9 bases and J gave up 0 bases; unmatched junction bases: 2. Germline lookup yields CDR1 SNHLY and CDR2 FYNNEI. This CDR3 has 12 amino acids.

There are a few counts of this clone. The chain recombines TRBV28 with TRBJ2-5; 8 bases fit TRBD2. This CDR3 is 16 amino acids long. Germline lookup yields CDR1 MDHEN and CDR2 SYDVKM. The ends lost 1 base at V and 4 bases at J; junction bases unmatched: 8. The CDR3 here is CASSLSGLGGRETQYF. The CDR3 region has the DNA TGTGCCAGCAGTTTATCGGGACTAGGGGGGAGAGAGACCCAGTACTTC.

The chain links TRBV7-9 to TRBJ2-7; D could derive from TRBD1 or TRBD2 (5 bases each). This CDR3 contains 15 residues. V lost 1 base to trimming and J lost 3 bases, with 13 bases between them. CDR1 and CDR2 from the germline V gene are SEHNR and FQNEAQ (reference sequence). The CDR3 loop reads CASSLEGVGRYEQYF. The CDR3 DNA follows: TGTGCCAGCAGCTTAGAGGGCGTGGGACGCTACGAGCAGTACTTC.

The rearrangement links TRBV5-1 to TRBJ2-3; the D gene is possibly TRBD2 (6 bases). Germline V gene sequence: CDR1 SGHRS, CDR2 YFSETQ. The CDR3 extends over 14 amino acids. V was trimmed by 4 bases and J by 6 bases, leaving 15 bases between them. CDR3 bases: TGCGCCAGCAGCCCGGGACCAGGAGGGGATACGCAGTATTTT. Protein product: CASSPGPGGDTQYF.

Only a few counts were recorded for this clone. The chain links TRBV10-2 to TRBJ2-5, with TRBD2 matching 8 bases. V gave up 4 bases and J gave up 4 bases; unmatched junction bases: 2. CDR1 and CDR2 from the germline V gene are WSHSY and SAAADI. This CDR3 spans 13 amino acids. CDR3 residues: CASSGLAGETQYF. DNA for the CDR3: TGCGCCAGCAGTGGTCTAGCGGGAGAGACCCAGTACTTC.

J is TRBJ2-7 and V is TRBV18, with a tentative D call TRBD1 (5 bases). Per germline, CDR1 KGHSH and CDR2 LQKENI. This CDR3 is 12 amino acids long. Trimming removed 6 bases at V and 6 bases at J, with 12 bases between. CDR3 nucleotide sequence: TGTGCCAGCTCGCGAAGGGGCGCCGAGCAGTACTTC. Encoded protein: CASSRRGAEQYF.

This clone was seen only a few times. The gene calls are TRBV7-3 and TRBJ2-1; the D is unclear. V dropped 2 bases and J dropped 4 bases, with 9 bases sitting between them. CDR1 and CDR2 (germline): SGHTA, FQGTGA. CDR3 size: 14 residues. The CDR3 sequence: CASSLEANYNEQFF. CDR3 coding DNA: TGTGCCAGCAGCTTAGAGGCAAATTACAATGAGCAGTTCTTC.

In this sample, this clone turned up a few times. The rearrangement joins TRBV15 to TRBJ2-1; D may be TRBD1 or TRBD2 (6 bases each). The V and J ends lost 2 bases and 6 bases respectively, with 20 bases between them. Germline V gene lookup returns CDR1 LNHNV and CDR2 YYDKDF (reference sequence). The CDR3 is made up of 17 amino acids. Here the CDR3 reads CATSRSGWGAQFNEQFF. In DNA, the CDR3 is TGTGCCACCAGCAGATCTGGTTGGGGGGCACAATTCAATGAGCAGTTCTTC.